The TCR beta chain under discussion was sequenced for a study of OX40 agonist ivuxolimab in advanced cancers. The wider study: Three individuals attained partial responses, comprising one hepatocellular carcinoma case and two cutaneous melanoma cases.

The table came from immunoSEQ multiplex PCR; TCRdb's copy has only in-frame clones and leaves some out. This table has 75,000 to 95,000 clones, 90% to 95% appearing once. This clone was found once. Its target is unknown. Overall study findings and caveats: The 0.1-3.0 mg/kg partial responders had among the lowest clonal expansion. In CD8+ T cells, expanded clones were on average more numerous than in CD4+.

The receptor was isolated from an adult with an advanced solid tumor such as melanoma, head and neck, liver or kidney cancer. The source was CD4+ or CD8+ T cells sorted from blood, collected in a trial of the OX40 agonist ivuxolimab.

CDR3 protein: CAWSEGQGFLEQYF. CDR3 in DNA: TGTGCCTGGAGTGAAGGTCAGGGGTTTCTCGAGCAGTACTTC. The V and J genes are TRBV30 and TRBJ2-7, with TRBD1 as a possible D gene (6 bases). Germline loops: CDR1 GTSNPN, CDR2 SVGIG (reference sequence). The germline V and J ends were trimmed by 1 base and 6 bases, with 16 bases remaining between them. This CDR3 is 14 amino acids long.